These T cell receptor beta chains were read from a single sample in a study of CD8 T cells in ankylosing spondylitis. MiXCR, run by TCRdb on the 5' RACE reads, gives a single entry per CDR3 protein. Among about 330,000 distinct CDR3 sequences listed, roughly 8% were seen once. Sequenced input: blood, either unsorted or a sorted T cell fraction (not recorded which). The receptors originated from a male donor with ankylosing spondylitis. Both conserved end residues are part of each CDR3. D genes are given only for firm matches. Where a row states a size, it is once, few, many or the class of an expanded clone; other rows omit it.

v_call	j_call	clone_size	d_call	cdr3_nt	cdr3_aa
TRBV15	TRBJ2-2	few	-	TGTGCCACCAGCAGAGATTCATTGGTAGGGGACCGGGAGCTGTTTTTT	CATSRDSLVGDRELFF
TRBV6-2/TRBV6-3	TRBJ2-1	many	-	TGTGCCAGCAGTTACGGCCGACCCTCCTACAATGAGCAGTTCTTC	CASSYGRPSYNEQFF
TRBV3-1	TRBJ2-7	few	-	TGTGCCAGCAGCATAGGGGGGAGGGCCTACGAGCAGTACTTC	CASSIGGRAYEQYF
TRBV5-1	TRBJ2-7	-	-	TGCGCCAGCAGCTGGGGATCCACGCCACAGGACGAGCAGTACTTC	CASSWGSTPQDEQYF
TRBV20-1	TRBJ2-3	few	-	TGCAGTGCTAGTGTTCGGGAGTTTTCAGATACGCAGTATTTT	CSASVREFSDTQYF
TRBV5-1	TRBJ2-7	few	-	TGCGCCAGCAGCTTAGGGACGGCGACCTACGAGCAGTACTTC	CASSLGTATYEQYF
TRBV20-1	TRBJ2-2	-	TRBD2	TGCAGTGCTATCGGCGGACTAGTCGGGGAGCTGTTTTTT	CSAIGGLVGELFF
TRBV7-3	TRBJ2-3	few	TRBD2	TGTGCCAGCACCTCAGTAGCGGGAGCAGATACGCAGTATTTT	CASTSVAGADTQYF
TRBV4-1	TRBJ2-1	-	TRBD2	TGCGCCAGCAGCCAAGGACTAGCGGGAGGGCGGAGCTCCTACAATGAGCAGTTCTTC	CASSQGLAGGRSSYNEQFF
TRBV27	TRBJ2-4	-	-	TGTGCCAGCAATTCGGGGACGTCCCCGCGGAACATTCAGTACTTC	CASNSGTSPRNIQYF
TRBV29-1	TRBJ1-4	-	TRBD1	TGCAGCGTCAGAGGGGGACAGGGTAATGAAAAACTGTTTTTT	CSVRGGQGNEKLFF
TRBV7-9	TRBJ2-1	few	-	TGTGCCAGCAGCTTAGTGGACGGAAGAATAAGCAATGAGCAGTTCTTC	CASSLVDGRISNEQFF
TRBV27	TRBJ2-5	few	-	TGTGCCAGCAGTTTGCGGGACAGTCCCTCGGAGACCCAGTACTTC	CASSLRDSPSETQYF
TRBV5-1	TRBJ2-1	few	-	TGCGCCAGCAGCTTGGACGGGGCGGCCGTTGAGCAGTTCTTC	CASSLDGAAVEQFF
TRBV6-1	TRBJ2-7	many	-	TGTGCCAGCAGAACCGTCCGACTCGGTAGTTTCTCCTACGAGCAGTACTTC	CASRTVRLGSFSYEQYF
TRBV9	TRBJ1-2	few	-	TGTGCCAGCAGCGTCGGATACGGGTACTCGGGCTATGGCTACACCTTC	CASSVGYGYSGYGYTF
TRBV25-1	TRBJ2-7	-	TRBD1	TGTGCCAGCAGTGAATACTCCGACAGGGGACTCTCCTACGAGCAGTACTTC	CASSEYSDRGLSYEQYF
TRBV7-2	TRBJ2-6	-	TRBD1	TGTGCCAGCAGCGTGGGACAGTCATTCTCTGGGGCCAACGTCCTGACTTTC	CASSVGQSFSGANVLTF
TRBV7-2	TRBJ2-3	many	-	TGTGCCAGCAGCTACTTCTACGGGAGAGGCACAGATACGCAGTATTTT	CASSYFYGRGTDTQYF
TRBV20-1	TRBJ1-6	-	-	TGCAGTGCTCGGGGTTGGCGGGATTCACCCCTCCACTTT	CSARGWRDSPLHF
TRBV20-1	TRBJ2-5	-	-	TGCAGTGCTAGAGATCCCAGCGTGGAGACCCAGTACTTC	CSARDPSVETQYF
TRBV18	TRBJ1-5	-	-	TGTGCCAGCTCACCGGCCGGGGGAAGCAATCAGCCCCAGCATTTT	CASSPAGGSNQPQHF
TRBV5-1	TRBJ2-1	few	TRBD2	TGCGCCAGCAACCCTAGCGGGAGAGTCAATGAGCAGTTCTTC	CASNPSGRVNEQFF
TRBV7-9	TRBJ1-1	many	-	TGTGCCAGCAGCAAGGGGGGTTCTATGAACACTGAAGCTTTCTTT	CASSKGGSMNTEAFF
TRBV9	TRBJ2-7	-	-	TGTGCCAGCAGCGTAGAAGGAGCTACTGTCGAGCAGTACTTC	CASSVEGATVEQYF
TRBV20-1	TRBJ1-1	few	TRBD1	TGCAGTGCTTTACCCTCAGGGGGCCCTGAAGCTTTCTTT	CSALPSGGPEAFF
TRBV12-3/TRBV12-4	TRBJ2-7	few	-	TGTGCCAGCAGTCGAGGACAGAAGCAGTACTTC	CASSRGQKQYF
TRBV4-2	TRBJ1-2	few	TRBD1	TGTGCCAGCAGCCAAGATCTGCAGGGGGCGTATTTGGGCTACACCTTC	CASSQDLQGAYLGYTF
TRBV19	TRBJ2-1	-	-	TGTGCCAGTAGTGCCGGACTACACAATGAGCAGTTCTTC	CASSAGLHNEQFF
TRBV29-1	TRBJ1-6	many	TRBD1	TGCAGCGTTTCGGCAGGGGGTAATTCACCCCTCCACTTT	CSVSAGGNSPLHF
TRBV20-1	TRBJ2-3	many	TRBD2	TGCAGTGCTAGAGATCCCTGGCGGAGGGAGGGCGCAGATACGCAGTATTTT	CSARDPWRREGADTQYF